A selection of T cell receptor beta chains follows, all from one sample in a study of cytotoxic CD8 clonotypes in ibrutinib-treated CLL. The repertoire was sequenced with immunoSEQ multiplex PCR; TCRdb's copy has only in-frame clones and lacks some. Among about 58,000 clones listed, more than 70% were seen once. The sequencing used PBMCs, collected after 12 months of ibrutinib treatment. The receptors come from a human donor with chronic lymphocytic leukemia. The CDR3 runs from the conserved cysteine through the conserved F or W. The order of the fields is V gene, clone size, D gene, J gene, CDR3 protein, CDR3 DNA. D genes are given only for firm matches. Not every row has a clone size; where given, it reads once, few, many or a size class.

v_call: TRBV7-6; clone_size: few; d_call: TRBD2; j_call: TRBJ2-7; cdr3_aa: CASSLGTSGSYEQYF; cdr3_nt: TGTGCCAGCAGCCTAGGGACTAGCGGGAGTTACGAGCAGTACTTC
v_call: TRBV30; clone_size: .; d_call: TRBD1; j_call: TRBJ1-2; cdr3_aa: CAWSHRDRPFGGGYTF; cdr3_nt: TGTGCCTGGAGCCACCGGGACAGGCCCTTCGGGGGTGGCTACACCTTC
v_call: TRBV4-3; clone_size: .; d_call: TRBD1; j_call: TRBJ1-2; cdr3_aa: CASSQDGTGTNYGYTF; cdr3_nt: TGCGCCAGCAGCCAAGATGGGACAGGAACTAACTATGGCTACACCTTC
v_call: TRBV6-6; clone_size: medium-sized; d_call: .; j_call: TRBJ2-3; cdr3_aa: CASSYSDSSDTQYF; cdr3_nt: TGTGCCAGCAGTTACTCGGACAGTTCAGATACGCAGTATTTT
v_call: TRBV5-4; clone_size: .; d_call: TRBD2; j_call: TRBJ2-7; cdr3_aa: CASTTGTSGSYEQYF; cdr3_nt: TGTGCCAGCACGACCGGGACTAGCGGGAGCTACGAGCAGTACTTC
v_call: TRBV2; clone_size: few; d_call: .; j_call: TRBJ2-7; cdr3_aa: CASTQGRSYEQYF; cdr3_nt: TGTGCCAGCACCCAGGGGCGATCCTACGAGCAGTACTTC
v_call: TRBV4-1; clone_size: .; d_call: .; j_call: TRBJ2-2; cdr3_aa: CASSQASASYTGELFF; cdr3_nt: TGCGCCAGCAGCCAAGCTTCGGCGTCTTACACCGGGGAGCTGTTTTTT
v_call: TRBV6-1; clone_size: .; d_call: TRBD1; j_call: TRBJ1-5; cdr3_aa: CASRGTGANQPQHF; cdr3_nt: TGTGCCAGCAGGGGGACAGGGGCCAATCAGCCCCAGCATTTT
v_call: TRBV19; clone_size: .; d_call: .; j_call: TRBJ1-2; cdr3_aa: CASSKEGLFGGYTF; cdr3_nt: TGTGCCAGTAGTAAAGAGGGACTGTTTGGTGGCTACACCTTC
v_call: TRBV27; clone_size: few; d_call: .; j_call: TRBJ2-3; cdr3_aa: CASSPRGPSTDTQYF; cdr3_nt: TGTGCCAGCAGTCCCCGCGGGCCTAGCACAGATACGCAGTATTTT
v_call: TRBV5-1; clone_size: .; d_call: .; j_call: TRBJ1-1; cdr3_aa: CASSLYRASLNTEAFF; cdr3_nt: TGCGCCAGCAGCCTATACAGGGCCAGTTTGAATACTGAAGCTTTCTTT